This T cell receptor (beta chain) was identified during a study of T cells after yellow fever vaccination. Findings and caveats of the study: Clones from primary vaccination mostly reappeared after the booster (about 97% CD4, approximately 88% CD8).

CDR1 is MNHEY, CDR2 SVGEGT, per germline. Germline trimming cut 3 bases from V and 8 bases from J; bases unmatched to any gene: 4. The CDR3 loop spans 14 amino acids. MiXCR, run by TCRdb on the 5' RACE reads, gives a single entry per CDR3 protein. Here the sample spans under 250,000 distinct CDR3 sequences, approximately 3% being singletons. This clonotype was recorded many times. As yet, its antigen is unknown. The sequencing here drew on CD4+ T cells sorted from PBMCs, taken 10 days after the yellow fever booster vaccination. The gene calls are TRBV6-2 or TRBV6-3 and TRBJ2-4; 10 bases agree with TRBD1. The receptor's source is a man aged 18 to 35 who received the YFV17D yellow fever vaccine. CDR3 sequence: CASSYGDRGDIQYF. CDR3 nucleotides: TGTGCCAGCAGTTATGGGGACAGGGGAGACATTCAGTACTTC.